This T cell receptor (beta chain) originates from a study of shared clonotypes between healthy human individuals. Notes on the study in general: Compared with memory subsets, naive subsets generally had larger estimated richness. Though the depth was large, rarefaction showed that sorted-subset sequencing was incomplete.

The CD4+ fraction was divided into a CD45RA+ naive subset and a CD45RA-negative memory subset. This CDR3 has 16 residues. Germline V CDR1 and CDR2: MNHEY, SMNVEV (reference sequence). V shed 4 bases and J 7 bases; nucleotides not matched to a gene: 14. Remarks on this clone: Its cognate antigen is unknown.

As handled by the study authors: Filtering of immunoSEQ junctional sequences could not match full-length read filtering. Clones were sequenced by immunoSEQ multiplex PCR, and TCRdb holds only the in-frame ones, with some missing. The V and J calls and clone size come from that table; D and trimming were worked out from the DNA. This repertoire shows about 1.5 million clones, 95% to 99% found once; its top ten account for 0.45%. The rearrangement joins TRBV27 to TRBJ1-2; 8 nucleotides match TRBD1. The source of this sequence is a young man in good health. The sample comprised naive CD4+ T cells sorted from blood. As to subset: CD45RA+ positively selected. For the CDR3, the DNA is TGTGCCAGCAGTTCCCAATCTTGGGGACAGGTCGGTGGCTACACCTTC. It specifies CASSSQSWGQVGGYTF.